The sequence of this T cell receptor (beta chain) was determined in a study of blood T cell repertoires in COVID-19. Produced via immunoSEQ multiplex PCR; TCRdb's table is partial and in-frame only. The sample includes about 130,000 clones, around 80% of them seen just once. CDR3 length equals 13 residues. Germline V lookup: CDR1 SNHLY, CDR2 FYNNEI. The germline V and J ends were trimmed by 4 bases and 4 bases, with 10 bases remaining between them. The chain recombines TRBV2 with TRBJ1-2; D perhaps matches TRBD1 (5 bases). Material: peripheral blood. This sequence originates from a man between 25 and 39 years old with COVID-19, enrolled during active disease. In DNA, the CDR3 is TGTGCCAGCAGTGGGGGTAGGGGCTATGGCTACACCTTC. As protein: CASSGGRGYGYTF.